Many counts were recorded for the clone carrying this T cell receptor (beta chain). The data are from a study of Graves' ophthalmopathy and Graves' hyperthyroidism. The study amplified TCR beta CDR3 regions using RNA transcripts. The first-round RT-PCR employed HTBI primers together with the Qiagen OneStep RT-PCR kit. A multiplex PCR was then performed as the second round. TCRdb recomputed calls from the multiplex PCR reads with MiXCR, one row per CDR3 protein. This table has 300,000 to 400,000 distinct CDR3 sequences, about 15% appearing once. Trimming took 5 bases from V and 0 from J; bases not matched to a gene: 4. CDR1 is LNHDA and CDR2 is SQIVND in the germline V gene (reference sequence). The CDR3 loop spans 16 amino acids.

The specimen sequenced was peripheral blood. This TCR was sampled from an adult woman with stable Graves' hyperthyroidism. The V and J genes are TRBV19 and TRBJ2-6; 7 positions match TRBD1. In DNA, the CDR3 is TGTGCCAGTAGTTCGGGACAGACCTCTGGGGCCAACGTCCTGACTTTC. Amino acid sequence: CASSSGQTSGANVLTF. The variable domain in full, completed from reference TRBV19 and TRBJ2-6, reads DGGITQSPKYLFRKEGQNVTLSCEQNLNHDAMYWYRQDPGQGLRLIYYSQIVNDFQKGDIAEGYSVSREKKESFPLTVTSAQKNPTAFYLCASSSGQTSGANVLTFGAGSRLTVL.